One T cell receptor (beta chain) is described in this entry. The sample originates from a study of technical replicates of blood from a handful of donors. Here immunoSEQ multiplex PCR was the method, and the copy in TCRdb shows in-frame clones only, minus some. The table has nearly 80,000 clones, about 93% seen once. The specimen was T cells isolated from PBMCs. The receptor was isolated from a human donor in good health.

The DNA of the CDR3 is TGTGCCAGCAGTGAATTGCCAGGGGGCTCCTACAATGAGCAGTTCTTC. Translating it yields CASSELPGGSYNEQFF. The rearrangement uses TRBV6-1 and TRBJ2-1; 7 bases align to TRBD1. In germline, CDR1 is MNHNS, CDR2 SASEGT. Losses at the gene ends were 2 bases for V and 0 bases for J; bases not matched to a gene: 4. The CDR3 contains 16 residues.